This T cell receptor beta chain was retrieved from a study of blood T cells in healthy people across ages (dated by TCRdb to the mid-2010s). Regarding the research as a whole: In model experiments, template switching captured roughly one uniquely barcoded TCR beta cDNA molecule for every two T cells. To avoid experimental bias, donors of different ages were distributed randomly across sequencing lanes. Age-related changes in TCR beta repertoire diversity were measured in the study by deep sequencing normalized with unique cDNA molecular identifiers. The donors were split into four age groups: young (average 16 years), middle-aged (39), aged (more than 60) and long-lived (roughly 86). Two additional independent replicas of 1 million unique cDNA reads from the same blood draw were analyzed for two donors (one aged 18 to 29 and one aged 80 or older).

Libraries were prepared through 5' RACE. Instrument on record: Illumina HiSeq 2500. A second PCR of roughly 6 to 12 cycles was performed with a sample-barcoded 5' primer and a J-beta primer mix. A template-switch 5' adaptor carrying 12 random nucleotides introduced a unique molecular identifier onto each TCR beta cDNA molecule. At least 3 million CDR3-containing paired-end reads were obtained from each sample. The Mint cDNA synthesis kit, primed by a TRBC-specific oligonucleotide, was used to synthesize first-strand cDNA from all RNA. Following uracil-DNA glycosylase treatment, all cDNA underwent a first 18-cycle PCR with the universal primers M1SS and BC2_uni_R. The authors processed their data as follows. For normalization, 1 million high-quality reads were randomly selected from each sample, with every read carrying a distinct molecular identifier. Instead of being binned into consensus sequences, reads that shared molecular identifiers were thrown out. MiTCR, with a Q25 quality threshold and the strictest error-elimination algorithm, was used for CDR3 identification, clonotype clustering and error correction. A nonparametric unseen species model using Euler transformation provided a lower-bound estimate of total TCR beta diversity. TCRdb passed the public sequencing reads through fastp at Q25 and MiXCR, retaining productive beta sequences. All rows with the same CDR3 protein become a single entry with the most common DNA and genes. None of the V and J calls come from the authors' own analysis; TCRdb made them. This sample gives about 670,000 distinct CDR3 sequences in total; approximately 40% of them show up just once. About 30% of the sample is held by the ten biggest clonotypes.

Concerning this clonotype itself: This receptor's antigen is unknown. No qualities accompany the bases; no much larger clone lies one base away.

The V end gives up 5 bases and the J end 2 bases, leaving 7 bases in the junction not matched to a gene. The germline V gene yields KGHSH for CDR1 and LQKENI for CDR2. The CDR3 goes from the cysteine to the phenylalanine over 15 residues. This entry keeps only the CDR3 DNA: 45 bases, framed from base 1. The paper's findings and limits, for the study overall: There was a strong correlation between observed TCR beta diversity and the percentage of naive T cells measured by flow cytometry. Observed TCR beta diversity per million T cells fell roughly linearly with age, and a significant reduction was already apparent by age about 38. Because profiling used bulk unsorted PBMCs, naive and antigen-experienced compartments could not be compared conclusively. Because the CMV infection status of the donors was unknown, age-related changes in expanded clonotypes may potentially have been confounded. Estimates of total diversity based on one million sequenced T cells were considered lower bounds and underestimates. Compared with the aged group, the long-lived group had more naive CD4+ T cells, fewer expanded clones and increased TCR diversity, a pattern suggesting age selection.

The 40 or so donors, aged 6 to 90 years, were systemically healthy Caucasian individuals from Russia. Each donor gave ten milliliters of peripheral blood, collected into EDTA-treated Vacutainer tubes. Ficoll-Paque density-gradient centrifugation was used to isolate PBMCs, with at least 6.5 million per sample. Total RNA was extracted from PBMCs with Trizol reagent, with at least 6 micrograms obtained per sample. For every donor, flow cytometry on a PBMC aliquot measured the percentage of naive CD45RAhigh/CD27high T cells. The rearrangement joined TRBV18 to TRBJ2-5, with 8 central nucleotides matching TRBD1. The material sequenced was blood. This clonotype originated in a man at least 80 years old in good health. The sequence in DNA is TGTGCCAGCTCATACTTAAACAGGGGGCAAGAGACCCAGTACTTC. It encodes CASSYLNRGQETQYF.